Each of the 16 T cell receptor beta chains below was sequenced from the same sample in a study of T cells expressing NK-cell markers. TCRdb reprocessed the 5' RACE reads; each CDR3 protein has one entry and no DNA is given. In total, the table holds 200,000 to 300,000 distinct CDR3 sequences. Sequencing was done on a sample of blood T cells: a sorted CD56 or NKG2C T cell subset, CD4+ or CD8+ T cells, or bulk PBMC T cells (not recorded which). These receptors originate from a man between 18 and 29 years old in good health.

The chain links TRBV21-1 to TRBJ2-1. TRBV21-1 is annotated as a pseudogene. The length of the CDR3 is 15 residues. The CDR3 here is CASSKAQGPYNEQFF.

The gene calls are TRBV10-3 and TRBJ2-5; TCRdb lists TRBD1, though no DNA is available to test this call. Looked up from germline, CDR1 is ENHRY and CDR2 is SYGVKD. The CDR3 is 13 amino acids. The CDR3 sequence is CATQAGTQETQYF.

Here the CDR3 reads CASRQASVNSPLHF. This sequence joins TRBV5-1 and TRBJ1-6; TCRdb proposes TRBD1, but this gene call is untestable without DNA. CDR1 is SGHRS and CDR2 is YFSETQ in the germline V gene. There are 14 residues in the CDR3.

The chain couples TRBV20-1 to TRBJ2-1; TCRdb selects TRBD2, and the lack of DNA leaves this call unchecked. CDR1 and CDR2 from the germline V gene are DFQATT and SNEGSKA (reference sequence). CDR3 length equals 16 residues. CDR3 in amino acids: CSATLQTSGRIFEQFF.

The chain employs TRBV20-1 and TRBJ2-7. The CDR3 runs to 13 residues. Germline lookup yields CDR1 DFQATT and CDR2 SNEGSKA (reference sequence). The CDR3 spells CSARDVGIGEQYF.

CDR3 protein: CAISGGRSQETQYF. This chain uses TRBV10-3 with TRBJ2-5; absent DNA, TCRdb's TRBD1 call cannot be checked. Per germline, CDR1 ENHRY and CDR2 SYGVKD. CDR3 length: 14 residues.

The V and J genes are TRBV18 and TRBJ2-1; TCRdb gives TRBD1 as the D gene, but with no DNA this cannot be confirmed. The CDR3 sequence is 13 residues long. CDR1 and CDR2 (germline): KGHSH, LQKENI. CDR3 residues: CASSLNRDRGRVF.

The rearrangement links TRBV6-1 to TRBJ2-7; the TCRdb D gene call, TRBD1, has no DNA to confirm it. Germline CDR1 reads MNHNS; CDR2 reads SASEGT. The CDR3 sequence is 13 residues long. CDR3 sequence: CASSRTWGGEQYF.

The chain combines TRBV2 with TRBJ2-1; TCRdb outputs TRBD2, but without DNA this stays unchecked. Germline lookup yields CDR1 SNHLY and CDR2 FYNNEI. The CDR3 consists of 14 residues. The CDR3 protein is CASLRRESGNEQFF.

The V call is TRBV20-1, the J call TRBJ2-1; TCRdb's D gene call, TRBD2, goes unchecked for lack of DNA. Germline V lookup: CDR1 DFQATT, CDR2 SNEGSKA (reference sequence). This CDR3 comprises 15 residues. CDR3 amino acids: CSAPRRLGGYNEQFF.

The chain employs TRBV7-2 and TRBJ2-1. The germline V gene encodes CDR1 SGHTA and CDR2 FQGNSA. The CDR3 extends over 15 amino acids. CDR3 region: CASSTLQGSYNEQFF.

V and J are TRBV5-1 and TRBJ2-1; the TCRdb call, TRBD1, lacks DNA for checking. CDR1 is SGHRS, CDR2 YFSETQ, per germline. The length of the CDR3 is 15 residues. The CDR3 reads CASSLSRPERDEQFF. Together with reference TRBV5-1 and TRBJ2-1, the CDR3 gives the full variable domain: KAGVTQTPRYLIKTRGQQVTLSCSPISGHRSVSWYQQTPGQGLQFLFEYFSETQRNKGNFPGRFSGRQFSNSRSEMNVSTLELGDSALYLCASSLSRPERDEQFFGPGTRLTVL.

The V call is TRBV25-1, the J call TRBJ1-2. CDR1 is MGHDK and CDR2 is SYGVNS in the germline V gene. The CDR3 runs to 14 residues. CDR3 sequence: CASSESVLAYGYTF.

This sequence joins TRBV29-1 and TRBJ1-1; the D call of TRBD1 rests on TCRdb alone, since no DNA is present to check it. Per germline, CDR1 SQVTM and CDR2 ANQGSEA. The CDR3 consists of 13 residues. CDR3 sequence: CHETSAPNTEAFF. Filled out from reference TRBV29-1 and TRBJ1-1, the complete variable domain reads SAVISQKPSRDICQRGTSLTIQCQVDSQVTMMFWYRQQPGQSLTLIATANQGSEATYESGFVIDKFPISRPNLTFSTLTVSNMSPEDSSIYLCHETSAPNTEAFFGQGTRLTVV.

This chain uses TRBV13 with TRBJ2-3; with no DNA, the TCRdb D assignment of TRBD1 cannot be verified. The CDR3 runs to 15 residues. Germline-derived CDR1 and CDR2 are PRHDT and FYEKMQ (reference sequence). CDR3 residues: CASSLSQGRTDTQYF.

This chain connects TRBV12-3 or TRBV12-4 to TRBJ2-5; no DNA is available, so the TRBD2 call from TCRdb remains unchecked. The CDR3 loop spans 15 amino acids. CDR3 in amino acids: CASSDSPPNRETQYF.